The TCR beta chain described here comes from a study of T cells in Graves' hyperthyroidism and ophthalmopathy. Ophthalmopathy patients all had a Clinical Activity Score of at least 3, a NOSPECS grade of at least 4 and disease under 3 months old. Amplified TCR beta CDR3 regions derived from RNA transcripts. The HTBI set primed first-round TCR CDR3 RT-PCR. MiXCR, applied by TCRdb to the multiplex PCR reads, yields one record per CDR3 protein. The repertoire includes some 500,000 distinct CDR3 sequences, about 16% of them detected once, and less than 30% sits in the top ten. This clonotype was counted between two and nine times. One junction end does not reproduce the germline sequence, and a read error may be involved. CDR1 SGHVS and CDR2 FNYEAQ come from the germline V gene. The CDR3 covers 19 residues.

This chain connects TRBV7-6 to TRBJ2-1; D unclear. Input material: blood. This receptor was taken from a young woman with Graves' ophthalmopathy. In DNA, the CDR3 is TGTGCCAGCAGCTTAGAAGAGACTGGGCCCGAGAGCTCCAACAATGAGCAGTTCTTC. Translating it yields CASSLEETGPESSNNEQFF.